This TCR beta chain derives from a study of blood T cells in healthy people across ages. This clonotype was recorded a few times. What it binds is not known. Primed by a sample-barcoded 5' primer and a J-beta primer mix, a second PCR proceeded for 7 to 11 cycles. A single record per CDR3 protein comes from TCRdb applying MiXCR to the 5' RACE reads. The sample has roughly 1.5 million distinct CDR3 sequences; 42% are singletons. Germline CDR1 reads SGHRS; CDR2 reads YFSETQ. V was pared by 4 bases and J by 5 bases, with 13 bases of the junction left unmatched. The CDR3 spans 17 residues. Broader study findings: Considered underestimates were the diversity estimates obtained from one million T cells.

The chain joins TRBV5-1 to TRBJ2-1; 9 nucleotides agree with TRBD2. This receptor was obtained from a woman between 18 and 30 years old in good health. Sequencing was done on a sample of blood. The CDR3 nucleotides read TGCGCCAGCAGCCCTACCATGACTAGCGGAGATAACAATGAGCAGTTCTTC. Residues: CASSPTMTSGDNNEQFF.